This TCR beta chain is drawn from a study of CD4 T cells in relation to SARS-CoV-2 and coronaviruses. The V gene's germline CDR1 is SNHLY and CDR2 FYNNEI. V was clipped by 7 bases and J by 3 bases, with 11 bases between them. This CDR3 contains 13 residues. The sample holds a few counts of this clone. Its antigen is currently unknown. Only in-frame clones appear in the TCRdb table, and some are missing; sequencing was by immunoSEQ multiplex PCR. The sample records more than 25,000 clones, 75% being singletons. General observations from the study: Monoreactive clones expanded significantly more to SARS-CoV-2 than crossreactive clones did.

CD4+ T cells from unexposed donors were obtained before the COVID-19 pandemic (2011-2018). The cells were cultured for 9 to 11 days before CD4+ T cells were isolated. As cell numbers allowed, unexposed-donor CD4+ T cells faced SARS-CoV-2 S/N and four cold-coronavirus spikes. The chain employs TRBV2 and TRBJ2-3, with D tentatively TRBD2 (6 bases). The clonotype comes from a human donor in good health. The sequenced sample was CD4+ T cells from PBMCs, cultured in vitro. This chain's CDR3 is CASTLTSTDTQYF. CDR3 nucleotide sequence: TGTGCCAGCACTTTGACTAGTACAGATACGCAGTATTTT. Combining the CDR3 with reference TRBV2 and TRBJ2-3 gives the whole variable domain EPEVTQTPSHQVTQMGQEVILRCVPISNHLYFYWYRQILGQKVEFLVSFYNNEISEKSEIFDDQFSVERPDGSNFTLKIRSTKLEDSAMYFCASTLTSTDTQYFGPGTRLTVL.